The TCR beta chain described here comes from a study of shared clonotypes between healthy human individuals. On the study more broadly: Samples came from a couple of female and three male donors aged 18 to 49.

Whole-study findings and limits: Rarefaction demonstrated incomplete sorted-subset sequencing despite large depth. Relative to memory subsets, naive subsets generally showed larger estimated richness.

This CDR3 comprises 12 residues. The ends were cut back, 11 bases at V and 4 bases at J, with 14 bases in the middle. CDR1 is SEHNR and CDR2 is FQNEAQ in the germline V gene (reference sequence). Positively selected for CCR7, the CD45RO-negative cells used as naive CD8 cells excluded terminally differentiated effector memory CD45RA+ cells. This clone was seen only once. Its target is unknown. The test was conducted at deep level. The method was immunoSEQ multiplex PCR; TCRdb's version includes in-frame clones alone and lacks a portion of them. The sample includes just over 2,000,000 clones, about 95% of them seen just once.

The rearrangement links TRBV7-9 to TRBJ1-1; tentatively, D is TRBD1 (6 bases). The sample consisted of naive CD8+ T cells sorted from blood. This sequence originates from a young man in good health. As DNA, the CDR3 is TGTGCCTCGAGGTGGGGGCGCACTGAAGCTTTCTTT. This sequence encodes CASRWGRTEAFF.